Each of the 7 T cell receptor beta chains below was sequenced from the same sample in a study of immune characterization of retroperitoneal liposarcoma. TCRdb redid the calling of the PCR reads with MiXCR, one entry per CDR3 protein. The repertoire consists of fewer than 11,000 distinct CDR3 sequences, with around 30% occurring once and the leading ten covering 8.2%. The sample consisted of tumor tissue. All receptors derive from a male donor with retroperitoneal liposarcoma.

Remarks on this clonotype: The junction shows a germline mismatch at one end, possibly a read error. The chain has TRBV6-1 and TRBJ2-3; TRBD1 is a possible D gene (5 bases). CDR3 length: 14 residues. Germline V gene lookup returns CDR1 MNHNS and CDR2 SASEGT. CDR3 protein: CASSDSSGANVLIF. Here the CDR3 DNA reads TGTGCCAGCAGTGACAGCTCTGGGGCCAACGTCCTGATTTTT.

The V and J genes are TRBV25-1 and TRBJ2-5; 9 bases are shared with TRBD1. The DNA end is more similar to TRBJ2-7, so the J call may be wrong. CDR3 length: 15 amino acids. Germline V CDR1 and CDR2: MGHDK, SYGVNS. CDR3 sequence: CASSAPSGTGYEQYF. CDR3 in DNA: TGTGCCAGCAGTGCCCCCAGCGGGACAGGGTACGAGCAGTACTTC.

This clonotype was counted a few times. The rearrangement joins TRBV12-3 or TRBV12-4 to TRBJ2-1; a possible D gene is TRBD2 (6 bases). The V and J ends lost 6 bases and 10 bases respectively, with 19 bases between them. The CDR3 length is 14 residues. The CDR3 nucleotides are TGTGCCAGCAGGCCTGGGAGGAGCTCCTACGAGCAGTTCTTC. Amino acids: CASRPGRSSYEQFF.

This chain joins TRBV24-1 and TRBJ1-1, with TRBD1 matching over 7 bases. V gave up 9 bases and J gave up 2 bases; unmatched junction bases: 8. Germline V lookup: CDR1 KGHDR, CDR2 SFDVKD. CDR3 size: 14 residues. The CDR3, as DNA: TGTGCCACCCCTCGACAGGGAAAAAACACTGAAGCTTTCTTT. This codes for CATPRQGKNTEAFF.

This chain joins TRBV7-6 and TRBJ1-1, with 11 bases matching TRBD1. The V and J ends lost 5 bases and 5 bases, in that order; junction bases with no gene match: 7. This CDR3 region has 15 residues. Germline V gives CDR1 SGHVS, CDR2 FNYEAQ. CDR3 in DNA: TGTGCCAGCAGCGTATGGGACAGGGGGGGTACTGAAGCTTTCTTT. It is translated as CASSVWDRGGTEAFF.

Sample share makes this clonotype medium-sized. This chain connects TRBV6-1 to TRBJ1-2, with a weak D call TRBD1 (5 bases). This CDR3 is built from 14 residues. The germline V gene has CDR1 MNHNS and CDR2 SASEGT. V was trimmed by 4 bases and J by 3 bases, leaving 12 bases between them. The CDR3 nucleotides are TGTGCCAGCAGTGCCGGGACTTTCGACTATGGCTACACCTTC. It yields the protein CASSAGTFDYGYTF.

This clonotype was picked up many times. The V and J genes are TRBV7-8 and TRBJ2-1, with D perhaps TRBD2 (5 bases). The DNA matches TRBJ2-7 better at its end, which makes the J call doubtful. The CDR3 is made up of 17 amino acids. Germline CDR1 is SGHVS and CDR2 is FQNEAQ. The CDR3 loop is CASSFPRKGATYNEQYF. CDR3 coding DNA: TGTGCCAGCAGCTTCCCTCGAAAGGGAGCCACCTACAATGAGCAGTACTTC.